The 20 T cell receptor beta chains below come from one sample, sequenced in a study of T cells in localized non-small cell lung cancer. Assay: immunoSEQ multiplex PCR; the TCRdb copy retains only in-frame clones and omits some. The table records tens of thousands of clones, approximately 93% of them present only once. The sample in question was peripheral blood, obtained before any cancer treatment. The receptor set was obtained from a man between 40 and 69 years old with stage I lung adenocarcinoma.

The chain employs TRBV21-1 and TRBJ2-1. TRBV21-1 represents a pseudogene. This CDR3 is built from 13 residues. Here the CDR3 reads CASSNFVYNEQFF. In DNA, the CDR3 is TGTGCCAGCAGCAATTTTGTCTACAATGAGCAGTTCTTC.

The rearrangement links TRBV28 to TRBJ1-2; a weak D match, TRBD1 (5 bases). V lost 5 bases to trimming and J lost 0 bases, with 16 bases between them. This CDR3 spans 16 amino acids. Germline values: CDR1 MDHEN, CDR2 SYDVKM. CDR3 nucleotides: TGTGCCAGCAGTCCCCCCCCGGGGCTTGCTAACTATGGCTACACCTTC. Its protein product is CASSPPPGLANYGYTF.

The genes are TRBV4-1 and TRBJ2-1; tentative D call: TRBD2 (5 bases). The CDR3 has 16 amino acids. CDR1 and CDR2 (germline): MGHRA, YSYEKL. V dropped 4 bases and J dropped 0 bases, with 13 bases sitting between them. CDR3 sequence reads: CASSLTRGYSYNEQFF. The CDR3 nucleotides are TGCGCCAGCAGCCTCACTCGGGGTTACTCCTACAATGAGCAGTTCTTC.

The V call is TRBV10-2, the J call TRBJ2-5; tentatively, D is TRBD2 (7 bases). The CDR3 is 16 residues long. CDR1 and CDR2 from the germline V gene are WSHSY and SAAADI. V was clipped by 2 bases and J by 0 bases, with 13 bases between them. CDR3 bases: TGCGCCAGCAGTGAGATCGGGGGGCCAAACCAAGAGACCCAGTACTTC. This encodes CASSEIGGPNQETQYF.

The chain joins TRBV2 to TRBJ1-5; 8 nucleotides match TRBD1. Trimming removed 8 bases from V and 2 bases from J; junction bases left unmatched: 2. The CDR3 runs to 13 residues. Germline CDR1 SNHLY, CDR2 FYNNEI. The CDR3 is CASQGQGNQPQHF. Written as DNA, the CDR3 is TGTGCCAGCCAGGGACAGGGCAATCAGCCCCAGCATTTT.

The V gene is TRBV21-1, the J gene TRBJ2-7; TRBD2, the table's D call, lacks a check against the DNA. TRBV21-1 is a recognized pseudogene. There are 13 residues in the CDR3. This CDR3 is CASSRRPTYEQYF. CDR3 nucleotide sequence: TGTGCCAGCAGCAGGAGACCTACCTACGAGCAGTACTTC.

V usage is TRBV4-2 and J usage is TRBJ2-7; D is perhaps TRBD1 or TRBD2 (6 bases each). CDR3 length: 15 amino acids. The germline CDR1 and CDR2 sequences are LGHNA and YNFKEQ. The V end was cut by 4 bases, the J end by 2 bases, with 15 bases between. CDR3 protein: CASSPGGLSTYEQYF. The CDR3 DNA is TGTGCCAGCAGCCCTGGGGGGCTATCCACCTACGAGCAGTACTTC.

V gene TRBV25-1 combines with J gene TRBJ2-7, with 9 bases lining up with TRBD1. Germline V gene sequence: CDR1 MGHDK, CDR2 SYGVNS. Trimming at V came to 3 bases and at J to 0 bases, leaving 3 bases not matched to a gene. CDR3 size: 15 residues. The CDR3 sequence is CASSEGQGFSYEQYF. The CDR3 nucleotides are TGTGCCAGCAGTGAGGGACAGGGCTTCTCCTACGAGCAGTACTTC.

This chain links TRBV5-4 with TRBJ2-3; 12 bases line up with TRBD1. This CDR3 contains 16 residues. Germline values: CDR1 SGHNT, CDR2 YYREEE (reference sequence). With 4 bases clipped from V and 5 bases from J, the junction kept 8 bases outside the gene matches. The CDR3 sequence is CASSPGQGARKDTQYF. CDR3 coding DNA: TGTGCCAGCAGCCCGGGACAGGGGGCGCGGAAAGATACGCAGTATTTT.

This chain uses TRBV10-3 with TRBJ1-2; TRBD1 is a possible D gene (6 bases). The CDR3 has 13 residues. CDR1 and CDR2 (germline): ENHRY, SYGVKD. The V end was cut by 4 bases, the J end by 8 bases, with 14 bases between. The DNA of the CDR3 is TGTGCCATCAGTGCTGACAGGCGGAACGGCTACACCTTC. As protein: CAISADRRNGYTF.

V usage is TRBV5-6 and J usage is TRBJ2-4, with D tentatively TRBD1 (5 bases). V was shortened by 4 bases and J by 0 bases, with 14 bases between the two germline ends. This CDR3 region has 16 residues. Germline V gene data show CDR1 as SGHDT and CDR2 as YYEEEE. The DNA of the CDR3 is TGTGCCAGCAGCCTTTTAGGGGCAGGAGCCAAAAACATTCAGTACTTC. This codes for CASSLLGAGAKNIQYF.

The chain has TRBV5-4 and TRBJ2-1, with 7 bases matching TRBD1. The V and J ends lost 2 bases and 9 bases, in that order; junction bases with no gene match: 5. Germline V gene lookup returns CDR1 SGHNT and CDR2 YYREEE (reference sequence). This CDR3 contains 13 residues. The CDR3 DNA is TGTGCCAGCAGCTTAGGGACAGCGACTGAGCAGTTCTTC. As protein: CASSLGTATEQFF.

Here the CDR3 reads CASSLVDTRRLAEGAGELFF. DNA of the CDR3: TGTGCCAGCAGCTTGGTGGACACCCGGAGGCTAGCGGAGGGCGCCGGGGAGCTGTTTTTT. The rearrangement uses TRBV5-4 and TRBJ2-2, with 7 positions matching TRBD2. The CDR3 covers 20 residues. Germline trimming cut 0 bases from V and 6 bases from J; bases unmatched to any gene: 20. Germline V lookup: CDR1 SGHNT, CDR2 YYREEE (reference sequence). Full variable domain (missing parts from reference TRBV5-4 and TRBJ2-2): ETGVTQSPTHLIKTRGQQVTLRCSSQSGHNTVSWYQQALGQGPQFIFQYYREEENGRGNFPPRFSGLQFPNYSSELNVNALELDDSALYLCASSLVDTRRLAEGAGELFFGEGSRLTVL.

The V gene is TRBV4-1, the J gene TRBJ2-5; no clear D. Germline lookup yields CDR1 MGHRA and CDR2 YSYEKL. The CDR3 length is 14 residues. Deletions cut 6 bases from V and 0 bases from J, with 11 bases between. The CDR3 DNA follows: TGCGCCAGCAGTCCTCGACTCTACCAAGAGACCCAGTACTTC. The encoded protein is CASSPRLYQETQYF.

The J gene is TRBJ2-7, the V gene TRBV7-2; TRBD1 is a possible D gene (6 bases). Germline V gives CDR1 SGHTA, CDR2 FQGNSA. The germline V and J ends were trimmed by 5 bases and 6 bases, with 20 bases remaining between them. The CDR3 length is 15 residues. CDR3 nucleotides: TGTGCCAGCAGCGCCGTTGACAGGTCGGCGTCCGAGCAGTACTTC. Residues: CASSAVDRSASEQYF. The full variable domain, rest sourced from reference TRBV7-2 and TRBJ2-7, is GAGVSQSPSNKVTEKGKDVELRCDPISGHTALYWYRQSLGQGLEFLIYFQGNSAPDKSGLPSDRFSAERTGGSVSTLTIQRTQQEDSAVYLCASSAVDRSASEQYFGPGTRLTVT.

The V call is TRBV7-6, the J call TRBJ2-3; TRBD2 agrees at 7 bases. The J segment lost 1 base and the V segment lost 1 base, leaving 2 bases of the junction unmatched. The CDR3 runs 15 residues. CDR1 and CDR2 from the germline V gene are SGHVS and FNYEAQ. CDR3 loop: CASSLVAGGTDTQYF. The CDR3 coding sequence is TGTGCCAGCAGCTTAGTCGCGGGAGGCACAGATACGCAGTATTTT.

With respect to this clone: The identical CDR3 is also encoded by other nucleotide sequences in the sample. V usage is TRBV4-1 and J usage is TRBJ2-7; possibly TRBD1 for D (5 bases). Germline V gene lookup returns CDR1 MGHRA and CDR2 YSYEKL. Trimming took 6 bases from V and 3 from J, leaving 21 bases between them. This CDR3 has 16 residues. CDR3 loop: CASSHPMDTARYEQYF. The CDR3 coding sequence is TGCGCCAGCAGTCACCCAATGGACACTGCGCGCTACGAGCAGTACTTC.

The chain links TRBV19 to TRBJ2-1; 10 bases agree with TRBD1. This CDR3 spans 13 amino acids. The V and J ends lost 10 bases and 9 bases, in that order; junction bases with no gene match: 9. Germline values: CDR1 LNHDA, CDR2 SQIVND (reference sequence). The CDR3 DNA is TGTGCCACTTGGGACAGGGGTAAAGGTGAGCAGTTCTTC. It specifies CATWDRGKGEQFF.

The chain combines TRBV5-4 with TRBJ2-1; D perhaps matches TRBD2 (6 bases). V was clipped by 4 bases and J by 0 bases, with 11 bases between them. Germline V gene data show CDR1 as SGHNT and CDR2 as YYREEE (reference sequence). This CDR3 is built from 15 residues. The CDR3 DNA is TGTGCCAGCAGCATTCTAGCGCGCTCCTACAATGAGCAGTTCTTC. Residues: CASSILARSYNEQFF.

CDR3 bases: TGTGCCAGCAGCTTATCTCTGGACAACAATGAGCAGTTCTTC. Residues: CASSLSLDNNEQFF. The gene calls are TRBV7-3 and TRBJ2-1; perhaps TRBD1 as D (5 bases). CDR1 and CDR2 from the germline V gene are SGHTA and FQGTGA. Trimming pared 2 bases from V and 5 bases from J, leaving 10 bases between. The CDR3 spans 14 residues.